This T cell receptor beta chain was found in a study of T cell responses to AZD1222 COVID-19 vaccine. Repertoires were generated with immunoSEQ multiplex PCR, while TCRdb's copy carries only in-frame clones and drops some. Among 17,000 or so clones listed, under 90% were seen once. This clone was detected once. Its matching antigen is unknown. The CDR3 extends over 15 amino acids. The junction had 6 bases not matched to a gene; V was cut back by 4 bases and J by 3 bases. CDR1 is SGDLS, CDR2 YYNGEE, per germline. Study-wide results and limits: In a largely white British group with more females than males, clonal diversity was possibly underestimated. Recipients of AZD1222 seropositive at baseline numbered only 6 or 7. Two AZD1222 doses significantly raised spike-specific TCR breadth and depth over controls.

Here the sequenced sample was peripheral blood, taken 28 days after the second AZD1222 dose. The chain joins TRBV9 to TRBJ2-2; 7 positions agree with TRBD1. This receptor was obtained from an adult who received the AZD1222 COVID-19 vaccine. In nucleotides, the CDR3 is TGTGCCAGCAGCTCCGGGACAGTTCACACCGGGGAGCTGTTTTTT. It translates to CASSSGTVHTGELFF. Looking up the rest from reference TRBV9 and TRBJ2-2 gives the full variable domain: DSGVTQTPKHLITATGQRVTLRCSPRSGDLSVYWYQQSLDQGLQFLIQYYNGEERAKGNILERFSAQQFPDLHSELNLSSLELGDSALYFCASSSGTVHTGELFFGEGSRLTVL.